The next 21 T cell receptor beta chains were all read from a single sample in a study of blood T cell repertoires in COVID-19. The repertoire was sequenced with immunoSEQ multiplex PCR; TCRdb's copy has only in-frame clones and lacks some. The profile shows 150,000 to 250,000 clones, roughly 94% of them singletons. Sequencing was carried out using peripheral blood. The receptors were gathered from a young man with COVID-19, enrolled during active disease.

V and J are TRBV27 and TRBJ2-6; no firm D call. CDR1 and CDR2 from the germline V gene are MNHEY and SMNVEV (reference sequence). The CDR3 is 13 amino acids. The V gene lost 6 bases and the J gene lost 0 bases, with 3 bases spanning the gap. This CDR3 is CASRLSGANVLTF. The CDR3 coding sequence is TGTGCCAGCAGACTCTCTGGGGCCAACGTCCTGACTTTC.

The chain employs TRBV15 and TRBJ1-1, with TRBD1 identical over 8 bases. The CDR3 is 17 residues long. CDR1 and CDR2 from the germline V gene are LNHNV and YYDKDF (reference sequence). The ends lost 0 bases at V and 4 bases at J; junction bases unmatched: 10. The DNA of the CDR3 is TGTGCCACCAGCAGAGATCTCTCACAGGGGGATACCACTGAAGCTTTCTTT. This gives the protein CATSRDLSQGDTTEAFF.

V is TRBV10-2 and J is TRBJ1-6; D not certain. CDR3 length: 12 amino acids. The V gene's germline CDR1 is WSHSY and CDR2 SAAADI. Between the trimmed V and J ends, which lost 2 bases and 9 bases, there was a span of 5 bases. CDR3: CASSEQISPLHF. CDR3 in DNA: TGCGCCAGCAGTGAGCAGATTTCACCCCTCCACTTT.

The chain has TRBV6-2 or TRBV6-3 and TRBJ2-1; D possibly corresponds to TRBD1 (6 bases). CDR3 size: 18 residues. In germline, CDR1 is MNHEY, CDR2 SVGEGT. V lost 3 bases, J lost 4 bases, and 22 bases lay in between. The CDR3, as DNA: TGTGCCAGCAGTTATTCTCCGGACCGGGACACTATTTACAATGAGCAGTTCTTC. It is translated as CASSYSPDRDTIYNEQFF.

V and J are TRBV2 and TRBJ1-5, with D unresolved. Germline CDR1 and CDR2: SNHLY and FYNNEI. The CDR3 totals 11 residues. The V and J ends lost 5 bases and 8 bases respectively, with 7 bases between them. The CDR3 region is CASSSSEPQHF. CDR3 DNA: TGTGCCAGCAGTTCTTCAGAGCCCCAGCATTTT.

V gene TRBV6-5 combines with J gene TRBJ2-1, with a tentative D call TRBD2 (5 bases). Germline CDR1 is MNHEY and CDR2 is SVGAGI. V gave up 10 bases and J gave up 3 bases, with 16 bases separating them. The CDR3 contains 14 residues. CDR3 DNA: TGTGCCACCCAACGGGGTTCAGGCTACAATGAGCAGTTCTTC. It translates to CATQRGSGYNEQFF.

This chain joins TRBV19 and TRBJ1-5; TRBD1 might be the D (5 bases). CDR1 is LNHDA, CDR2 SQIVND, per germline (reference sequence). V was shortened by 9 bases and J by 4 bases, with 25 bases between the two germline ends. The CDR3 length is 17 residues. This chain's CDR3 is CASTRGRLIGGNQPQHF. CDR3 sequence (DNA): TGTGCCAGCACCCGGGGCAGGCTAATTGGGGGGAATCAGCCCCAGCATTTT.

V is TRBV21-1 and J is TRBJ2-7; the DNA was not used to check the table's D call, TRBD1. TRBV21-1 is an annotated pseudogene. The CDR3 covers 13 residues. The CDR3 coding sequence is TGTGCCAGCAGCAAGTTCAGGGTTTACGAGCAGTACTTC. Translation gives CASSKFRVYEQYF.

The chain recombines TRBV4-1 with TRBJ1-2, with D uncertain. V dropped 0 bases and J dropped 2 bases, with 10 bases sitting between them. The CDR3 consists of 15 residues. Germline V gives CDR1 MGHRA, CDR2 YSYEKL. As DNA, the CDR3 is TGCGCCAGCAGCCAAGATGAGGAAGGAAACTATGGCTACACCTTC. This codes for CASSQDEEGNYGYTF.

V gene TRBV6-4 combines with J gene TRBJ2-1; TRBD1 matches at 12 bases. This CDR3 is built from 13 residues. Germline CDR1 MRHNA, CDR2 SNTAGT. J lost 9 bases, V lost 8 bases, and 5 bases had no gene match. The CDR3 loop is CASAGTGGGEQFF. CDR3 DNA: TGTGCCAGCGCCGGGACAGGGGGCGGTGAGCAGTTCTTC.

The chain couples TRBV5-4 to TRBJ1-2; 9 bases match TRBD1. The length of the CDR3 is 14 residues. Germline trimming cut 2 bases from V and 3 bases from J; bases unmatched to any gene: 2. Germline V CDR1 and CDR2: SGHNT, YYREEE (reference sequence). The CDR3 DNA reads as TGTGCCAGCAGCTTTTGGACAGGGGACTATGGCTACACCTTC. Its translation is CASSFWTGDYGYTF.

The chain joins TRBV7-9 to TRBJ1-2; 8 positions agree with TRBD1. CDR1 is SEHNR, CDR2 FQNEAQ, per germline (reference sequence). The V and J ends lost 3 bases and 6 bases, in that order; junction bases with no gene match: 3. CDR3 length: 13 residues. CDR3 in amino acids: CASSLIQGDGYTF. CDR3 sequence (DNA): TGTGCCAGCAGCTTGATACAGGGGGATGGCTACACCTTC. Based on the CDR3 plus reference TRBV7-9 and TRBJ1-2, the full variable domain is DTGVSQNPRHKITKRGQNVTFRCDPISEHNRLYWYRQTLGQGPEFLTYFQNEAQLEKSRLLSDRFSAERPKGSFSTLEIQRTEQGDSAMYLCASSLIQGDGYTFGSGTRLTVV.

The rearrangement uses TRBV7-2 and TRBJ2-3, with 13 bases identical to TRBD2. The CDR3 spans 18 residues. The V segment lost 5 bases and the J segment 4 bases; nucleotides outside the gene matches: 12. Germline V gene lookup returns CDR1 SGHTA and CDR2 FQGNSA. CDR3 amino acids: CASSTTSGGASMPDTQYF. Written as DNA, the CDR3 is TGTGCCAGCAGCACAACTAGCGGGGGGGCCTCAATGCCAGATACGCAGTATTTT.

The chain employs TRBV7-3 and TRBJ2-2; 9 nucleotides align to TRBD1. Germline values: CDR1 SGHTA, CDR2 FQGTGA. The CDR3 consists of 18 residues. V was clipped by 5 bases and J by 3 bases; unmatched bases: 13. CDR3 protein: CASSPSLLGTGYTGELFF. The CDR3 nucleotides read TGTGCCAGCAGCCCTTCGTTACTCGGGACAGGGTACACCGGGGAGCTGTTTTTT.

The V gene is TRBV5-6, the J gene TRBJ1-2; 10 bases map to TRBD1. Trimming removed 2 bases from V and 4 bases from J; junction bases left unmatched: 5. This CDR3 has 15 residues. Germline lookup yields CDR1 SGHDT and CDR2 YYEEEE. This CDR3 is CASSFGTGEVYGYTF. The DNA of the CDR3 is TGTGCCAGCAGCTTTGGGACAGGGGAAGTCTATGGCTACACCTTC.

The chain links TRBV21-1 to TRBJ2-7; the table's TRBD1 call for D was not verified on the DNA. TRBV21-1 is a pseudogene. The CDR3 covers 16 residues. CDR3 coding DNA: TGTGCCAGCAGCGCGGCTCCGGGACAGGGGGTCTACGAGCAGTACTTC. It yields the protein CASSAAPGQGVYEQYF.

This clone has only one observation. The CDR3 DNA is TGTGCCATCAGTGAAGGCGGGGGGACTGGGGCCAACGTCCTGACTTTC. It yields the protein CAISEGGGTGANVLTF. The genes are TRBV10-3 and TRBJ2-6; 8 nucleotides match TRBD2. Trimming cost V 3 bases and J 2 bases; bases outside gene matches: 3. Germline CDR1 and CDR2: ENHRY and SYGVKD. The CDR3 is made up of 16 amino acids.

This chain links TRBV5-4 with TRBJ1-1, with a tentative D call TRBD1 (6 bases). V was cut by 0 bases and J by 0 bases, with 9 bases left in between. Germline V gene data show CDR1 as SGHNT and CDR2 as YYREEE (reference sequence). This CDR3 has 15 amino acids. The CDR3 DNA is TGTGCCAGCAGCTTGGAGACAGGCATGAACACTGAAGCTTTCTTT. Encoded protein: CASSLETGMNTEAFF.

The CDR3: CASSQGSVTNQPQHF. CDR3 nucleotide sequence: TGTGCCAGCAGCCAAGGATCAGTAACCAATCAGCCCCAGCATTTT. This rearrangement joins TRBV3-1 (or the pseudogene TRBV3-2) to TRBJ1-5, with unresolved D. Trimming removed 1 base at V and 3 bases at J, with 10 bases between. The CDR3 consists of 15 residues. Looked up from germline, CDR1 is LGHDT and CDR2 is YNNKEL (reference sequence).

The chain recombines TRBV2 with TRBJ2-3; TRBD1 agrees at 8 bases. The trim removed 4 bases at V and 0 bases at J, leaving 3 bases unmatched. Germline V lookup: CDR1 SNHLY, CDR2 FYNNEI. The CDR3 has 15 residues. In DNA, the CDR3 is TGTGCCAGCAGTGCGGACAGGGCTAGCACAGATACGCAGTATTTT. Its translation is CASSADRASTDTQYF.

The CDR3 DNA sequence: TGTGCCAGCAGTGCCGGGGGATACGAGCAGTACTTC. This translates into CASSAGGYEQYF. The chain carries TRBV5-4 and TRBJ2-7; a weak D match, TRBD2 (6 bases). The CDR3 sequence is 12 residues long. CDR1 and CDR2 (germline): SGHNT, YYREEE (reference sequence). The V gene lost 5 bases and the J gene lost 4 bases, with 10 bases spanning the gap.